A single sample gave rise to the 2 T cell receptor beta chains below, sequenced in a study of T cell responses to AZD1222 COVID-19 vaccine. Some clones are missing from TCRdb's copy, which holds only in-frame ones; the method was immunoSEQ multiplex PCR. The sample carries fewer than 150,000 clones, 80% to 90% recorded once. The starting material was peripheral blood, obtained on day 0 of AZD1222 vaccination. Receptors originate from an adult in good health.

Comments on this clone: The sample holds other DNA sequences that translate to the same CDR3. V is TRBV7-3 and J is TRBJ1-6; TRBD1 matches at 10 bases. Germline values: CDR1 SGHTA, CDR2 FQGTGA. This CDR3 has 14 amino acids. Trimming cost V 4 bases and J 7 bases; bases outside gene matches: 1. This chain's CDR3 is CASSSGQGNSPLHF. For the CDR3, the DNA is TGTGCCAGCAGCTCGGGACAGGGGAATTCACCCCTCCACTTT.

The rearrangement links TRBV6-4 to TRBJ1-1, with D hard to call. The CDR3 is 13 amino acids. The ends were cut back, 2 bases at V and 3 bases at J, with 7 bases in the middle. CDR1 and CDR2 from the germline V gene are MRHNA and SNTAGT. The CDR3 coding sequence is TGTGCCAGCAGTGACAACACCTACACTGAAGCTTTCTTT. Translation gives CASSDNTYTEAFF.